The rows below give T cell receptor beta chains drawn from one sample of a study of vaccination and CD4 T cells after COVID-19. The antigens for these receptors are not known. One entry per CDR3 protein results from TCRdb running MiXCR on the PCR reads. This table has around 26,000 distinct CDR3 sequences, around 62% appearing once. Sequencing input: CD4+ T cells from blood, cultured in vitro. The receptors derive from a human donor who had recovered from COVID-19. CDR3s include the opening cysteine and the closing phenylalanine or tryptophan. The D gene is left open where the match is weak.

TRBV24-1	.	TRBJ1-5	15	CATSDNQAGQQPQHF
TRBV27	.	TRBJ1-6	15	CASSWGTVGNSPLHF
TRBV7-9	TRBD1	TRBJ1-1	14	CASSLTTGETEAFF
TRBV7-2	.	TRBJ1-1	19	CASSLAWGTRTVWDTEAFF
TRBV20-1	TRBD1	TRBJ1-2	13	CSAIPTGGNGYTF
TRBV20-1	.	TRBJ1-5	14	CSARDQAGSQPQHF
TRBV12-3/TRBV12-4	TRBD2	TRBJ2-5	14	CASSWGLQKETQYF
TRBV19	.	TRBJ1-4	13	CASTGRGNEKLFF
TRBV12-3/TRBV12-4	.	TRBJ1-1	14	CASSLIGSSTEAFF
TRBV7-9	TRBD1	TRBJ1-4	15	CASSLARTGAEKLFF
TRBV2	TRBD1	TRBJ2-7	13	CASDRTGTYEQYF
TRBV6-1	.	TRBJ2-2	13	CASRTRGTGELFF
TRBV27	.	TRBJ1-1	13	CASSWAGNTEAFF
TRBV20-1	.	TRBJ2-5	17	CSANGSPVGGGWETQYF
TRBV30	TRBD2	TRBJ2-2	13	CASLGLSTGELFF
TRBV9	.	TRBJ2-3	13	CASSAPNTDTQYF
TRBV28	.	TRBJ2-1	17	CASTEFSRGRSGHEQFF
TRBV29-1	.	TRBJ1-3	11	CSVNSGNTIYF
TRBV20-1	.	TRBJ2-3	14	CSARGYSKADTQYF
TRBV6-2/TRBV6-3	.	TRBJ1-5	16	CASSYLDRISNQPQHF
TRBV6-1	TRBD1	TRBJ2-7	16	CASSGLKGAGPSEQYF